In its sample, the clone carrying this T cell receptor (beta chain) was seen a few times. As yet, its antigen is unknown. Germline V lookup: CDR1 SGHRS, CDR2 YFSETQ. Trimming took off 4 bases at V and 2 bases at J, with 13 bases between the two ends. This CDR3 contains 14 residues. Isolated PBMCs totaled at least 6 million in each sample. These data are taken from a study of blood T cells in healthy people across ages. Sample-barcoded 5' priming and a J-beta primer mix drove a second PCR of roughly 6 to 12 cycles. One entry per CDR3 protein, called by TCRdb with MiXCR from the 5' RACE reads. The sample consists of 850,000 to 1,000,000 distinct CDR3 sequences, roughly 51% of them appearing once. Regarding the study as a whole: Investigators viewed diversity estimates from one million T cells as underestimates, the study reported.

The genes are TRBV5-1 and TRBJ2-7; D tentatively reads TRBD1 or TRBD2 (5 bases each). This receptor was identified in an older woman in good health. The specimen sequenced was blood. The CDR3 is CASSQGTEAYEQYF. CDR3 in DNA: TGCGCCAGCAGCCAAGGGACGGAAGCCTACGAGCAGTACTTC.